This TCR beta chain comes out of a study of blood T cell repertoires in COVID-19. Whole-study context: Both acute and convalescent COVID-19 samples were obtained from the United States, Italy and Spain.

Germline-derived CDR1 and CDR2 are LNHNV and YYDKDF (reference sequence). V gave up 2 bases and J gave up 5 bases, with 12 bases separating them. The CDR3 is 14 amino acids. As processed by the authors: The authors estimated nucleated cell counts from reference gene primer amplification. This table comes from immunoSEQ multiplex PCR, and its TCRdb copy is limited to in-frame clones, with some not included. Clone size and V and J calls were adopted from that table, with D and trimming inferred from the DNA. The sample lists 50,000 or so clones, 80% to 95% occurring once. This clonotype originated in a human donor with active COVID-19. The donor label of this sample is uncertain. V is TRBV15 and J is TRBJ1-1, with D uncertain. Sequencing input: peripheral blood. CDR3 sequence reads: CATSRQVDPTEAFF. The CDR3 DNA reads TGTGCCACCAGCAGACAGGTTGACCCGACTGAAGCTTTCTTT.